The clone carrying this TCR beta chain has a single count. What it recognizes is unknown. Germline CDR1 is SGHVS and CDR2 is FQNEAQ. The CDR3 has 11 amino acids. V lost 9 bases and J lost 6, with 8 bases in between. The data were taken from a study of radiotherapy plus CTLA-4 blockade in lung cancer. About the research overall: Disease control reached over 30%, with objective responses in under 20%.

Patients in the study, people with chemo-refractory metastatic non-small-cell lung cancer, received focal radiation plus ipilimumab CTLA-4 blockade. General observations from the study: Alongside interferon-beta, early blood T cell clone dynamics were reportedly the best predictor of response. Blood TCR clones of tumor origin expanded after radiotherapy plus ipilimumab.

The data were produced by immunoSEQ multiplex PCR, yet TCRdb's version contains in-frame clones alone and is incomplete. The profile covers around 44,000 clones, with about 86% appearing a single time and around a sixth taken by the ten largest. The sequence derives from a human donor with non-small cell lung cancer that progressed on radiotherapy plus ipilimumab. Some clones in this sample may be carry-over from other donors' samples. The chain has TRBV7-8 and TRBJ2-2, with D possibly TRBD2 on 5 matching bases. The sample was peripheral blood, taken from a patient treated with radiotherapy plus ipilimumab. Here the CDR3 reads CASTEAGELFF. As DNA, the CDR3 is TGTGCCAGTACGGAGGCCGGGGAGCTGTTTTTT.